The 15 T cell receptor beta chains below all came from one sample that was sequenced in a study of T-cell memory formation after mild COVID-19. TCRdb fed the 5' RACE reads into MiXCR, producing one record per CDR3 protein. Of about 560,000 distinct CDR3 sequences in the sample, about a fifth were seen once. Sequencing was carried out using PBMCs or a T cell subset sorted from them (not recorded which). Receptors were obtained from an adult woman who had mild COVID-19 (a few samples of this study predate the infection). Cell type and time point are not known.

The rearrangement links TRBV7-3 to TRBJ2-2; a weak D match, TRBD2 (5 bases). Germline loops: CDR1 SGHTA, CDR2 FQGTGA. The V and J ends lost 3 bases and 6 bases respectively, with 17 bases between them. The CDR3 is 16 amino acids. CDR3 amino acids: CASSFATPLAAGELFF. The DNA of the CDR3 is TGTGCCAGCAGCTTCGCGACCCCGCTAGCAGCCGGGGAGCTGTTTTTT.

This clonotype was seen more than once but under ten times. The chain joins TRBV5-4 to TRBJ2-1; no clear D. The CDR3 runs to 12 residues. Germline CDR1 and CDR2: SGHNT and YYREEE (reference sequence). The V end lost 4 bases, the J end lost 9 bases, and 11 bases lay between the germline ends. The CDR3 nucleotides are TGTGCCAGCAGCAATTCGGGTAGTGAGCAGTTCTTC. Translating gives CASSNSGSEQFF.

The V gene is TRBV24-1, the J gene TRBJ2-3; weak D call: TRBD1 (5 bases). The CDR3 extends over 13 amino acids. The germline V and J ends were trimmed by 4 bases and 6 bases, with 10 bases remaining between them. In germline, CDR1 is KGHDR, CDR2 SFDVKD. The CDR3, as DNA: TGTGCCACCAGTGAGCCTTCAGGGGATACGCAGTATTTT. The encoded protein is CATSEPSGDTQYF.

The rearrangement joins TRBV24-1 to TRBJ2-3; 7 bases match TRBD2. There are 16 residues in the CDR3. Germline assignment: CDR1 KGHDR and CDR2 SFDVKD. Trimming cost V 3 bases and J 2 bases; bases outside gene matches: 7. The CDR3 here is CATSDPRTRPTDTQYF. The CDR3, as DNA: TGTGCCACCAGTGATCCCAGGACTAGACCCACAGATACGCAGTATTTT.

The V call is TRBV6-5, the J call TRBJ2-2; D is ambiguous. V was cut by 7 bases and J by 2 bases, with 14 bases left in between. The CDR3 spans 15 residues. Germline CDR1 and CDR2: MNHEY and SVGAGI. In DNA form, the CDR3 reads TGTGCCAGCACCATTACCGGCAGCAACACCGGGGAGCTGTTTTTT. This translates into CASTITGSNTGELFF.

V gene TRBV7-9 combines with J gene TRBJ2-5; D unclear. Trimming removed 4 bases from V and 4 bases from J, with 19 bases in between. From germline, CDR1 is SEHNR and CDR2 FQNEAQ (reference sequence). This CDR3 has 16 residues. For the CDR3, the DNA is TGTGCCAGCAGCTCCGCAAGTCGGGCGCCGGCAGAGACCCAGTACTTC. This encodes CASSSASRAPAETQYF.

The chain has TRBV29-1 and TRBJ1-1; D is ambiguous. Looked up from germline, CDR1 is SQVTM and CDR2 is ANQGSEA. Trimming took off 5 bases at V and 0 bases at J, with 7 bases between the two ends. The CDR3 runs to 12 residues. This chain's CDR3 is CSVRRLNTEAFF. CDR3 DNA sequence: TGCAGCGTTCGACGGCTGAACACTGAAGCTTTCTTT.

This chain links TRBV10-3 with TRBJ2-2; no reliable D call. There are 11 residues in the CDR3. Germline V lookup: CDR1 ENHRY, CDR2 SYGVKD. V lost 4 bases to trimming and J lost 5 bases, with 2 bases between them. The chain's CDR3 is CAISATGELFF. The CDR3 region has the DNA TGTGCCATCAGTGCGACCGGGGAGCTGTTTTTT.

In this sample, this clonotype turned up a few times. This sequence joins TRBV7-9 and TRBJ2-3, with D perhaps being TRBD1 or TRBD2 (6 bases each). The germline V gene has CDR1 SEHNR and CDR2 FQNEAQ (reference sequence). V was cut by 4 bases and J by 3 bases, with 17 bases left in between. The CDR3 consists of 16 residues. CDR3 protein: CASSSPGRGATDTQYF. The DNA for the CDR3 is TGTGCCAGCAGCTCGCCTGGTAGGGGGGCTACAGATACGCAGTATTTT.

On this clonotype itself: The missing conserved phenylalanine or tryptophan at the end of this CDR3 makes a read error likely. This chain uses TRBV4-1 with TRBJ1-2; perhaps TRBD1 as D (5 bases). Germline CDR1 is MGHRA and CDR2 is YSYEKL. The CDR3 covers 18 residues. V was cut by 1 base and J by 8 bases, with 26 bases left in between. CDR3 nucleotides: TGCGCCAGCAGCCAAGCCCCTCTGGGGACGACTACTATGGAGGGCTACACCTAC. This gives the protein CASSQAPLGTTTMEGYTY.

The chain recombines TRBV20-1 with TRBJ2-7; TRBD1 might be the D (5 bases). Germline V lookup: CDR1 DFQATT, CDR2 SNEGSKA (reference sequence). The CDR3 has 16 amino acids. V shed 1 base and J shed 4 bases, with 20 bases lying between them. CDR3 nucleotide sequence: TGCAGTGCTAGAGCAAGGGATAATATAGGGGAATACGAGCAGTACTTC. Translated, it gives CSARARDNIGEYEQYF.

This clonotype was seen only a few times. The J gene is TRBJ2-5, the V gene TRBV12-3 or TRBV12-4, with TRBD2 identical over 16 bases. Losses at the gene ends were 8 bases for V and 4 bases for J; bases not matched to a gene: 7. There are 16 residues in the CDR3. CDR3 bases: TGTGCCAGCTGGGAGGGACTAGCGGGGGGGCCAGAGACCCAGTACTTC. The encoded protein is CASWEGLAGGPETQYF.

This clonotype was seen a handful of times. The chain carries TRBV10-3 and TRBJ2-3, with 12 bases identical to TRBD2. V dropped 9 bases and J dropped 6; count of bases not matched to a gene: 7. Germline CDR1 and CDR2: ENHRY and SYGVKD. The CDR3 is 14 amino acids. The chain's CDR3 is CAIRLAGDSDTQYF. CDR3 DNA: TGTGCCATTAGACTAGCGGGAGATTCGGATACGCAGTATTTT.

The chain has TRBV7-3 and TRBJ2-3; D perhaps matches TRBD1 (6 bases). CDR1 and CDR2 from the germline V gene are SGHTA and FQGTGA. Trimming stripped 2 bases from V and 6 bases from J, with 12 bases between. This CDR3 spans 14 amino acids. CDR3 DNA: TGTGCCAGCAGCTTACACAGGGATCGGGATACGCAGTATTTT. Amino acids: CASSLHRDRDTQYF.

The chain uses TRBV5-1 and TRBJ1-1; 8 nucleotides agree with TRBD1. This CDR3 is built from 15 residues. Germline CDR1 and CDR2: SGHRS and YFSETQ. The V segment lost 5 bases and the J segment 5 bases; nucleotides outside the gene matches: 11. This CDR3 is CASRPQGAGGTEAFF. The CDR3 DNA reads as TGCGCCAGCAGGCCTCAGGGGGCAGGAGGGACTGAAGCTTTCTTT.